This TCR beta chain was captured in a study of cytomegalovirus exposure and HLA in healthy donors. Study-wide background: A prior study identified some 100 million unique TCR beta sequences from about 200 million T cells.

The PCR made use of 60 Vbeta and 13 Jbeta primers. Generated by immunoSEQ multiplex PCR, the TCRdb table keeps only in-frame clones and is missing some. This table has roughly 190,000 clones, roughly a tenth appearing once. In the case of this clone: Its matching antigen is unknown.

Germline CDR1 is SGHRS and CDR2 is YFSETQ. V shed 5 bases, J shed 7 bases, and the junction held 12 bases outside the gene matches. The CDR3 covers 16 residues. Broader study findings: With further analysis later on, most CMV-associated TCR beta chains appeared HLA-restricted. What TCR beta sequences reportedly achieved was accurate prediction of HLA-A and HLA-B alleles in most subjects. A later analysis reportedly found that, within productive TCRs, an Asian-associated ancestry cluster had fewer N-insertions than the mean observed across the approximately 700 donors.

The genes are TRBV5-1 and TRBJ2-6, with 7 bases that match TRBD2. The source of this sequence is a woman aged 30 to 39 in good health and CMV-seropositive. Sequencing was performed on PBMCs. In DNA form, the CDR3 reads TGCGCCAGCAGGGGAGGGAACGGCCAGGTAGCCAACGTCCTGACTTTC. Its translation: CASRGGNGQVANVLTF.